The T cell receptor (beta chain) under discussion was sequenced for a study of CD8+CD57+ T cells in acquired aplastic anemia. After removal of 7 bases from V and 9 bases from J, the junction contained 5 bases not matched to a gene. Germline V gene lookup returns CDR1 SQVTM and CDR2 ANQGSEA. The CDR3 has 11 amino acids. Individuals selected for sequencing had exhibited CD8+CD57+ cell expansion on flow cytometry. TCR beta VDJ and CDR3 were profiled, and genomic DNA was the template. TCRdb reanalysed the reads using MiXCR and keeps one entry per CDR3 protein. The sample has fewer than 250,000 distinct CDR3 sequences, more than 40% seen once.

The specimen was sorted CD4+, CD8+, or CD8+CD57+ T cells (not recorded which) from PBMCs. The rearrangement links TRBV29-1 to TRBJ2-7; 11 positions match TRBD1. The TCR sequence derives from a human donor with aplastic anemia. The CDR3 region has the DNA TGCAGCGCGGACAGGGGGCAGGGGCAGTACTTC. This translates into CSADRGQGQYF.